The rows below give T cell receptor beta chains drawn from one sample of a study of CD8+CD57+ T cells in acquired aplastic anemia. TCRdb ran MiXCR on the reads and lists one entry per CDR3 protein. The data show approximately 300,000 distinct CDR3 sequences, 45% to 65% seen once. What was sequenced was sorted CD4+, CD8+, or CD8+CD57+ T cells (not recorded which) from PBMCs. All receptors derive from a human donor with aplastic anemia. Both conserved end residues are part of each CDR3. Each record gives: V gene, CDR3 protein.

v_gene: TRBV7-9; CDR3aa: CASSIGGLGEQYF
v_gene: TRBV20-1; CDR3aa: CSAIYLQGMSSYNSPLHF
v_gene: TRBV6-5; CDR3aa: CASSLEGSGNSPLHF
v_gene: TRBV5-8; CDR3aa: CASSRTGPNTIYF
v_gene: TRBV10-3; CDR3aa: CAISESYTGGRSKTEAFF
v_gene: TRBV20-1; CDR3aa: CSAPTGGVDTQYF
v_gene: TRBV12-3/TRBV12-4; CDR3aa: CASSLAQVHYGYTF
v_gene: TRBV19; CDR3aa: CASSVPGQTYYEQYF
v_gene: TRBV4-1; CDR3aa: CASSKDRLLGASSYNEQFF
v_gene: TRBV19; CDR3aa: CASSVGLREKLFF
v_gene: TRBV7-3; CDR3aa: CASSPGRSFQETQYF
v_gene: TRBV5-1; CDR3aa: CASSLLDRTLDEQYF
v_gene: TRBV2; CDR3aa: CASMRGPLTDTQYF
v_gene: TRBV7-2; CDR3aa: CASSLLGGGSTEAFF
v_gene: TRBV9; CDR3aa: CASTLPRSNQPQHF
v_gene: TRBV7-2; CDR3aa: CASSLLAGGADTQYF
v_gene: TRBV24-1; CDR3aa: CATSDPGPNYGYTF
v_gene: TRBV7-9; CDR3aa: CASSVDAGGEQFF
v_gene: TRBV20-1; CDR3aa: CSARHRVGGGYTF
v_gene: TRBV7-9; CDR3aa: CASSFDETGRNYGYTF
v_gene: TRBV19; CDR3aa: CASSTGQGYNEQFF
v_gene: TRBV5-1; CDR3aa: CASSAGQGNYEQYF
v_gene: TRBV7-9; CDR3aa: CASSLGGSGPGNTIYF
v_gene: TRBV2; CDR3aa: CASRAGGDTQYF
v_gene: TRBV2; CDR3aa: CASSEEGTAIEAFF
v_gene: TRBV20-1; CDR3aa: CSASSGLAGGTDTQYF
v_gene: TRBV15; CDR3aa: CATSRGRYEQYF
v_gene: TRBV15; CDR3aa: CATSPNWAGVYEQYF
v_gene: TRBV6-1; CDR3aa: CASSEAGTGFSPPHF
v_gene: TRBV7-9; CDR3aa: CASSLGTGMDYGYTF
v_gene: TRBV9; CDR3aa: CASSASPGQTYEQYF
v_gene: TRBV2; CDR3aa: CASRQGLTEAFF
v_gene: TRBV6-1; CDR3aa: CASSEATEIQPLHF
v_gene: TRBV12-3/TRBV12-4; CDR3aa: CASSLIRNQPQHF
v_gene: TRBV5-1; CDR3aa: CASSYRPGGGSSGNTGELFF
v_gene: TRBV7-9; CDR3aa: CASSPQGLAGGPYNEQFF
v_gene: TRBV2; CDR3aa: CASSAGFHEQFF
v_gene: TRBV15; CDR3aa: CATSGLAGDPGDTQYF
v_gene: TRBV9; CDR3aa: CASSVGGSPTDTQYF
v_gene: TRBV4-1; CDR3aa: CASSQVTSGRNEQFF
v_gene: TRBV5-1; CDR3aa: CASSFTSRNTGELFF
v_gene: TRBV2; CDR3aa: CASSGRRELRGDTQYF
v_gene: TRBV20-1; CDR3aa: CSASYRGETQYF